This TCR beta chain was obtained from a study of cytotoxic CD8 clonotypes in ibrutinib-treated CLL. J gave up 2 bases and V 2 bases, and 6 bases lay outside the gene matches. Germline-derived CDR1 and CDR2 are GTSNPN and SVGIG (reference sequence). The CDR3 totals 15 residues. TCRdb's copy holds only in-frame clones and misses some; the assay was immunoSEQ multiplex PCR. The table has roughly 200,000 clones, over 65% seen once. This TCR was sampled from a human donor with chronic lymphocytic leukemia. This chain uses TRBV30 with TRBJ2-1; 7 bases agree with TRBD2. The sample here was PBMCs, taken after 12 months of ibrutinib treatment. The CDR3 region is CAWSPRAGTYNEQFF. Here the CDR3 DNA reads TGTGCCTGGAGTCCCCGAGCGGGGACCTACAATGAGCAGTTCTTC.